This T cell receptor (beta chain) was recorded in a study of blood T cell repertoires in COVID-19. Across the study: Spain, Italy and the United States supplied samples that represented acute and convalescent COVID-19. T cells, B-cell-depleted T cells, or PBMCs provided the cDNA or gDNA that served as material.

The ends lost 5 bases at V and 8 bases at J; junction bases unmatched: 9. The CDR3 runs to 15 residues. Looked up from germline, CDR1 is LNHDA and CDR2 is SQIVND (reference sequence). Authors' processing steps: Amplification from reference gene primers served as the basis for estimated nucleated cell counts. Sequencing was performed with immunoSEQ multiplex PCR; in TCRdb, only in-frame clones are kept and a portion is missing. V and J calls plus clone size are reproduced from that table; the DNA served to infer D and trimming. The table has under 350,000 clones, over 75% seen once. The TCR originated in a human donor in a cohort sampled during active COVID-19. Source material: peripheral blood. The gene calls are TRBV19 and TRBJ2-4; 10 bases agree with TRBD1. The DNA for the CDR3 is TGTGCCAGTAGTTTGAGACAGGGGGCTGAGGACATTCAGTACTTC. Translated, it gives CASSLRQGAEDIQYF.